A selection of T cell receptor beta chains follows, all from one sample in a study of CD4 T cells in relation to SARS-CoV-2 and coronaviruses. Measured with immunoSEQ multiplex PCR; TCRdb has only the in-frame clones, and not every one. The sample yields about 23,000 clones, around 80% seen once. No cognate antigen is known for these TCRs. Sequences were obtained from CD4+ T cells from PBMCs, cultured in vitro. These receptors originate from a human donor in good health. The CDR3 runs from the conserved cysteine through the conserved F or W. The order of the fields is CDR3 protein, CDR3 DNA, J gene, D gene, V gene, clone size. A D gene is named only where the DNA matches it firmly. Not all rows give a size; the values are once, few, many and, for expanded clones, a class.

CDR3aa: CASSFVGTEAFF
CDR3nt: TGTGCCAGCAGTTTCGTTGGCACTGAAGCTTTCTTT
j_gene: TRBJ1-1
d_gene: -
v_gene: TRBV12-3/TRBV12-4
abundance: -

CDR3aa: CASTGGTDTQYF
CDR3nt: TGTGCCAGCACGGGAGGCACAGATACGCAGTATTTT
j_gene: TRBJ2-3
d_gene: -
v_gene: TRBV6-5
abundance: -

CDR3aa: CASSRRDRGIIGPQHF
CDR3nt: TGTGCCAGCAGCCGCCGGGACAGGGGGATAATTGGGCCCCAGCATTTT
j_gene: TRBJ1-5
d_gene: TRBD1
v_gene: TRBV13
abundance: -

CDR3aa: CASKKAGRAYEQYF
CDR3nt: TGTGCCAGCAAGAAAGCCGGGCGCGCCTACGAGCAGTACTTC
j_gene: TRBJ2-7
d_gene: -
v_gene: TRBV6-5
abundance: -

CDR3aa: CASKRQRATNEKLFF
CDR3nt: TGTGCCAGTAAACGACAAAGAGCAACTAATGAAAAACTGTTTTTT
j_gene: TRBJ1-4
d_gene: -
v_gene: TRBV19
abundance: -

CDR3aa: CAWSGTSGFYEQYF
CDR3nt: TGTGCCTGGAGTGGGACTAGCGGGTTTTACGAGCAGTACTTC
j_gene: TRBJ2-7
d_gene: TRBD2
v_gene: TRBV30
abundance: -

CDR3aa: CATGTGENTEAFF
CDR3nt: TGTGCCACCGGGACAGGGGAGAACACTGAAGCTTTCTTT
j_gene: TRBJ1-1
d_gene: TRBD1
v_gene: TRBV24-1
abundance: -

CDR3aa: CASSSAGTGPYEQYF
CDR3nt: TGTGCCAGCTCATCAGCCGGGACAGGGCCCTACGAGCAGTACTTC
j_gene: TRBJ2-7
d_gene: TRBD1
v_gene: TRBV18
abundance: -

CDR3aa: CASTQHPAGVDQPQHF
CDR3nt: TGTGCCAGCACCCAACATCCAGCAGGGGTTGATCAGCCCCAGCATTTT
j_gene: TRBJ1-5
d_gene: -
v_gene: TRBV28
abundance: -

CDR3aa: CASSHTPRGRTGELFF
CDR3nt: TGTGCCAGCAGTCATACTCCCAGGGGGCGCACCGGGGAGCTGTTTTTT
j_gene: TRBJ2-2
d_gene: TRBD1
v_gene: TRBV7-8
abundance: -

CDR3aa: CASTVEIAGGFHEQYF
CDR3nt: TGTGCCAGCACCGTCGAAATAGCGGGAGGGTTCCACGAGCAGTACTTC
j_gene: TRBJ2-7
d_gene: TRBD2
v_gene: TRBV9
abundance: -

CDR3aa: CASSHPVDGIQYF
CDR3nt: TGTGCCAGCAGCCACCCAGTGGATGGTATTCAGTACTTC
j_gene: TRBJ2-4
d_gene: -
v_gene: TRBV3-1/TRBV3-2
abundance: few

CDR3aa: CASSRTVYNSPLHF
CDR3nt: TGTGCCAGTAGCAGGACAGTTTATAATTCACCCCTCCACTTT
j_gene: TRBJ1-6
d_gene: -
v_gene: TRBV19
abundance: -

CDR3aa: CASSLDLNVGEAFF
CDR3nt: TGTGCCAGCAGCTTAGATCTAAATGTTGGTGAAGCTTTCTTT
j_gene: TRBJ1-1
d_gene: -
v_gene: TRBV11-2
abundance: -

CDR3aa: CASSETGDGGFDEQFF
CDR3nt: TGTGCCAGCAGTGAAACAGGAGACGGGGGGTTTGATGAGCAGTTCTTC
j_gene: TRBJ2-1
d_gene: TRBD2
v_gene: TRBV6-1
abundance: -

CDR3aa: CASTFSLSFLGEQYF
CDR3nt: TGTGCCAGCACCTTCTCTTTAAGCTTCTTAGGGGAGCAGTACTTC
j_gene: TRBJ2-7
d_gene: -
v_gene: TRBV11-2
abundance: -

CDR3aa: CASSTVGVFSGTQYF
CDR3nt: TGTGCCAGCAGTACAGTGGGAGTATTCAGCGGGACCCAGTACTTC
j_gene: TRBJ2-5
d_gene: -
v_gene: TRBV6-5
abundance: -

CDR3aa: CASSERISATEQYF
CDR3nt: TGCGCCAGCAGTGAACGGATTTCGGCCACCGAGCAGTACTTC
j_gene: TRBJ2-7
d_gene: -
v_gene: TRBV10-1
abundance: -

CDR3aa: CASSVQTSQETQYF
CDR3nt: TGTGCCAGCTCAGTTCAAACGAGCCAAGAGACCCAGTACTTC
j_gene: TRBJ2-5
d_gene: -
v_gene: TRBV18
abundance: once

CDR3aa: CASSPSQGSYGYTF
CDR3nt: TGTGCCAGCAGCCCATCACAGGGTTCCTATGGCTACACCTTC
j_gene: TRBJ1-2
d_gene: -
v_gene: TRBV7-9
abundance: -

CDR3aa: CASSLLGGGAGNTIYF
CDR3nt: TGTGCCAGCAGCCTCCTCGGGGGGGGAGCTGGAAACACCATATATTTT
j_gene: TRBJ1-3
d_gene: -
v_gene: TRBV7-9
abundance: few

CDR3aa: CASSRWPNEKLFF
CDR3nt: TGCGCCAGCAGCCGGTGGCCTAATGAAAAACTGTTTTTT
j_gene: TRBJ1-4
d_gene: -
v_gene: TRBV5-1
abundance: once

CDR3aa: CASSTAGTSGTGSYEQYF
CDR3nt: TGCGCCAGCAGCACCGCCGGGACTAGCGGAACCGGCTCCTACGAGCAGTACTTC
j_gene: TRBJ2-7
d_gene: TRBD2
v_gene: TRBV5-1
abundance: -

CDR3aa: CASSPRQTNTEAFF
CDR3nt: TGTGCCAGTAGCCCCAGACAGACGAACACTGAAGCTTTCTTT
j_gene: TRBJ1-1
d_gene: -
v_gene: TRBV19
abundance: -

CDR3aa: CASNFGDTQYF
CDR3nt: TGTGCCAGCAATTTTGGAGATACGCAGTATTTT
j_gene: TRBJ2-3
d_gene: -
v_gene: TRBV6-5
abundance: once

CDR3aa: CASREPSEDTQYF
CDR3nt: TGTGCCAGCAGGGAACCGTCGGAAGATACGCAGTATTTT
j_gene: TRBJ2-3
d_gene: -
v_gene: TRBV12-3/TRBV12-4
abundance: few

CDR3aa: CASSLARGGTGANVLTF
CDR3nt: TGTGCCAGCAGCTTAGCTCGCGGAGGGACTGGGGCCAACGTCCTGACTTTC
j_gene: TRBJ2-6
d_gene: -
v_gene: TRBV7-9
abundance: -

CDR3aa: CASSDPGGETQYF
CDR3nt: TGTGCCAGCAGTGACCCAGGGGGGGAGACCCAGTACTTC
j_gene: TRBJ2-5
d_gene: -
v_gene: TRBV2
abundance: -

CDR3aa: CASSYEGSAGNTIYF
CDR3nt: TGTGCCAGCAGTTACGAGGGCTCGGCTGGAAACACCATATATTTT
j_gene: TRBJ1-3
d_gene: -
v_gene: TRBV6-5
abundance: -

CDR3aa: CASSAGQGARYGYTF
CDR3nt: TGCGCCAGCAGTGCGGGACAGGGGGCACGGTATGGCTACACCTTC
j_gene: TRBJ1-2
d_gene: TRBD1
v_gene: TRBV10-2
abundance: few

CDR3aa: CASSLAGLDSPLHF
CDR3nt: TGTGCCAGCTCACTGGCGGGGCTGGATTCACCCCTCCACTTT
j_gene: TRBJ1-6
d_gene: -
v_gene: TRBV18
abundance: few

CDR3aa: CAWSIGPGGTEAFF
CDR3nt: TGTGCCTGGAGTATCGGTCCTGGGGGCACTGAAGCTTTCTTT
j_gene: TRBJ1-1
d_gene: -
v_gene: TRBV30
abundance: once

CDR3aa: CASSLGTGGNTIYF
CDR3nt: TGCGCCAGCAGCCTGGGGACAGGCGGGAACACCATATATTTT
j_gene: TRBJ1-3
d_gene: TRBD1
v_gene: TRBV5-1
abundance: -

CDR3aa: CASSHRQRNSPLHF
CDR3nt: TGTGCCAGCAGCCATAGACAGCGGAATTCACCCCTCCACTTT
j_gene: TRBJ1-6
d_gene: -
v_gene: TRBV3-1/TRBV3-2
abundance: few

CDR3aa: CASSIGDREFGGYTF
CDR3nt: TGTGCCAGCAGCATCGGCGACAGGGAGTTCGGGGGCTACACCTTC
j_gene: TRBJ1-2
d_gene: TRBD1
v_gene: TRBV5-6
abundance: -

CDR3aa: CASSQDRAYGYTF
CDR3nt: TGTGCCAGCAGTCAAGACAGGGCTTATGGCTACACCTTC
j_gene: TRBJ1-2
d_gene: TRBD1
v_gene: TRBV12-3/TRBV12-4
abundance: once

CDR3aa: CASSLGRGSYNEQFF
CDR3nt: TGTGCCAGCAGCTTAGGTCGGGGGTCCTACAATGAGCAGTTCTTC
j_gene: TRBJ2-1
d_gene: -
v_gene: TRBV11-2
abundance: once

CDR3aa: CSVESSGSRNEQYF
CDR3nt: TGCAGCGTTGAATCCAGCGGGAGCAGAAACGAGCAGTACTTC
j_gene: TRBJ2-7
d_gene: TRBD2
v_gene: TRBV29-1
abundance: -

CDR3aa: CASSPPVGQTYGYTF
CDR3nt: TGTGCCAGCAGCCCTCCTGTCGGGCAGACCTATGGCTACACCTTC
j_gene: TRBJ1-2
d_gene: -
v_gene: TRBV9
abundance: few

CDR3aa: CASRVTEGPLHF
CDR3nt: TGTGCCAGCAGGGTTACCGAAGGTCCCCTCCACTTT
j_gene: TRBJ1-6
d_gene: -
v_gene: TRBV3-1/TRBV3-2
abundance: -

CDR3aa: CASSRGGPGSGLYEQYF
CDR3nt: TGCGCCAGCAGCCGAGGAGGTCCGGGCAGCGGCCTTTACGAGCAGTACTTC
j_gene: TRBJ2-7
d_gene: -
v_gene: TRBV5-1
abundance: -

CDR3aa: CASSYSETGTDEQYF
CDR3nt: TGTGCCAGCAGTTACTCGGAGACAGGGACCGACGAGCAGTACTTC
j_gene: TRBJ2-7
d_gene: TRBD1
v_gene: TRBV6-5
abundance: -

CDR3aa: CASSQGDRGTGETQYF
CDR3nt: TGTGCCAGCAGCCAAGGGGACAGGGGAACAGGAGAGACCCAGTACTTC
j_gene: TRBJ2-5
d_gene: TRBD1
v_gene: TRBV3-1/TRBV3-2
abundance: once